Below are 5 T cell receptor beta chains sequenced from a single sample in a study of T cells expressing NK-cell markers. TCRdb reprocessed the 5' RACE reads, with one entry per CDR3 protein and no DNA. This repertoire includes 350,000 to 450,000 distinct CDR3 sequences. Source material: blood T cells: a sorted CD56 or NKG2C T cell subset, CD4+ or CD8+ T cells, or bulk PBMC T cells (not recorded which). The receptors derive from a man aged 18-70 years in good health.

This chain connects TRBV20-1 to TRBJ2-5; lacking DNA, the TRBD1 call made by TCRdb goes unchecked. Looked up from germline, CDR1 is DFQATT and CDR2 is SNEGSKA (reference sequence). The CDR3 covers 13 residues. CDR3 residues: CSARDRGARTQYF.

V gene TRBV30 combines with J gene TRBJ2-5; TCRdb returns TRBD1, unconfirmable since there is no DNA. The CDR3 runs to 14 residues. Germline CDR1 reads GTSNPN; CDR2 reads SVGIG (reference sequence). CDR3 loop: CAWSTGQVAQAQYF.

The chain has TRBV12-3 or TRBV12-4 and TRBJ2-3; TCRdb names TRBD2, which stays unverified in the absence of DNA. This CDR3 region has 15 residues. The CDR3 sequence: CASRRLVAFADTQYF.

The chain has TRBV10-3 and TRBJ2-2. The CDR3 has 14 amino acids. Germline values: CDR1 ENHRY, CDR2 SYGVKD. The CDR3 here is CAIGERGSTGELFF.

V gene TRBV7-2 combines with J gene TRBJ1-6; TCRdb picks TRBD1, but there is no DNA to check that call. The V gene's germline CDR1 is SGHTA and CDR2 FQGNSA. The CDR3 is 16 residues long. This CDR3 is CASSGLTGAGKSPLHF.